Following are 17 T cell receptor beta chains from one sample sequenced in a study of CD8 T cells in ankylosing spondylitis. TCRdb recomputed calls from the 5' RACE reads with MiXCR, one row per CDR3 protein. The table records around 100,000 distinct CDR3 sequences, about 8.3% of them present only once. No cognate antigen is known for these TCRs. Study findings and constraints: Seemingly distinctive of ankylosing spondylitis blood was a TCR beta motif formed by eight highly homologous variants.

Sequencing input: blood, either unsorted or a sorted T cell fraction (not recorded which). The source of these receptors is a male donor with ankylosing spondylitis.

By sample fraction, this clonotype is medium-sized. This chain links TRBV20-1 with TRBJ2-1, with D perhaps matching TRBD1 (5 bases). V was shortened by 0 bases and J by 4 bases, with 10 bases between the two germline ends. CDR1 DFQATT and CDR2 SNEGSKA come from the germline V gene (reference sequence). The CDR3 is 14 amino acids. This CDR3 is CSAREQEYYNEQFF. CDR3 coding DNA: TGCAGTGCTAGAGAACAGGAGTATTACAATGAGCAGTTCTTC.

Only a few counts were recorded for this clonotype. The rearrangement joins TRBV3-1 to TRBJ2-3; 11 bases line up with TRBD2. The germline V gene has CDR1 LGHDT and CDR2 YNNKEL (reference sequence). This CDR3 has 19 residues. V lost 5 bases to trimming and J lost 0 bases; unmatched junction nucleotides: 13. CDR3 amino acids: CASSGMRLAGGRSTDTQYF. CDR3 DNA sequence: TGTGCCAGCAGCGGCATGAGGCTAGCGGGAGGTAGGAGCACAGATACGCAGTATTTT.

This clonotype was observed a few times. The chain is built from TRBV11-2 and TRBJ1-2; D not resolved. Trimming removed 5 bases from V and 0 bases from J, with 13 bases in between. This CDR3 contains 15 residues. Germline V gene data show CDR1 as SGHAT and CDR2 as FQNNGV. DNA for the CDR3: TGTGCCAGCAGCGCTTCGATCGGAGCTAACTATGGCTACACCTTC. Protein product: CASSASIGANYGYTF.

This clonotype was seen ten or more times. V and J are TRBV5-1 and TRBJ2-7, with D possibly called TRBD1 or TRBD2 (5 bases each). Trimming stripped 0 bases from V and 4 bases from J, with 8 bases between. This CDR3 spans 13 amino acids. Per the germline V gene, CDR1 is SGHRS and CDR2 is YFSETQ. Written as DNA, the CDR3 is TGCGCCAGCAGCTTGGAGGGACCTTACGAGCAGTACTTC. Translating gives CASSLEGPYEQYF.

This clonotype was observed a few times. This chain uses TRBV27 with TRBJ1-2; maybe TRBD1 (6 bases). V was clipped by 4 bases and J by 7 bases, with 16 bases between them. Germline CDR1 is MNHEY and CDR2 is SMNVEV (reference sequence). The CDR3 loop spans 14 amino acids. CDR3 sequence (DNA): TGTGCCAGCAGTTGGGGAGAGGGGGAGACTGGCTACACCTTC. It codes for CASSWGEGETGYTF.

This clonotype was found many times. The V and J genes are TRBV3-1 and TRBJ2-7; no firm D call. Germline-derived CDR1 and CDR2 are LGHDT and YNNKEL (reference sequence). The CDR3 runs to 14 residues. Trimming removed 1 base from V and 2 bases from J, with 9 bases in between. The CDR3 is CASSQGLPTYEQYV. CDR3 DNA sequence: TGTGCCAGCAGCCAAGGGCTCCCAACCTACGAGCAGTACGTC.

In this sample, this clonotype turned up a few times. The genes are TRBV4-2 and TRBJ2-1; 8 bases match TRBD2. The CDR3 extends over 13 amino acids. V lost 4 bases to trimming and J lost 5 bases; unmatched junction nucleotides: 1. Germline V gives CDR1 LGHNA, CDR2 YNFKEQ. The CDR3: CASSPGGHNEQFF. DNA for the CDR3: TGTGCCAGCAGCCCGGGAGGGCACAATGAGCAGTTCTTC.

This clonotype has only a few counts. The chain carries TRBV2 and TRBJ2-1, with D hard to call. Germline CDR1 SNHLY, CDR2 FYNNEI. V gave up 5 bases and J gave up 5 bases, with 7 bases separating them. This CDR3 has 12 amino acids. The CDR3 coding sequence is TGTGCCAGCAGTTATCGGAACAATGAGCAGTTCTTC. This encodes CASSYRNNEQFF.

This clonotype was seen a few times. The chain employs TRBV4-1 and TRBJ2-1; 9 positions match TRBD2. The ends lost 2 bases at V and 8 bases at J; junction bases unmatched: 7. The length of the CDR3 is 15 residues. Germline assignment: CDR1 MGHRA and CDR2 YSYEKL. The CDR3 reads CASSQKLAGYYEQFF. CDR3 coding DNA: TGCGCCAGCAGCCAAAAGCTAGCGGGATACTATGAGCAGTTCTTC.

The chain employs TRBV19 and TRBJ1-4; D call uncertain. Trimming took 7 bases from V and 0 from J, leaving 15 bases between them. The CDR3 runs to 16 residues. Germline lookup yields CDR1 LNHDA and CDR2 SQIVND (reference sequence). The CDR3 nucleotides read TGTGCCAGTACCCCAGGCTACGGAACAACTAATGAAAAACTGTTTTTT. Protein product: CASTPGYGTTNEKLFF.

This clonotype was seen many times. This sequence joins TRBV6-1 and TRBJ2-7, with D maybe TRBD2 (6 bases). The CDR3 spans 13 residues. V lost 4 bases and J 4 bases, leaving 11 bases between the germline ends. Per germline, CDR1 MNHNS and CDR2 SASEGT. DNA for the CDR3: TGTGCCAGCAGTGGGGGGGAGACTTACGAGCAGTACTTC. As protein: CASSGGETYEQYF.

This clonotype was recorded at least ten times. V and J are TRBV27 and TRBJ2-3; TRBD2 matches 7 bases. Germline V gives CDR1 MNHEY, CDR2 SMNVEV (reference sequence). CDR3 size: 20 residues. V dropped 6 bases and J dropped 1; count of bases not matched to a gene: 22. This CDR3 reads CASSILDTGYSGLGTDTQYF. The CDR3 DNA sequence: TGTGCCAGCAGCATACTGGACACGGGGTATAGCGGGTTGGGCACAGATACGCAGTATTTT.

In nucleotides, the CDR3 is TGTGCCAGCAGTGAGGCTCTGTACAATCGGCAGTTCTTC. Translation gives CASSEALYNRQFF. This chain uses TRBV6-4 with TRBJ2-1; D is unresolved. Per the germline V gene, CDR1 is MRHNA and CDR2 is SNTAGT. CDR3 length equals 13 residues. V lost 3 bases and J 12 bases, leaving 15 bases between the germline ends.

The chain recombines TRBV5-5 with TRBJ1-1, with unresolved D. The CDR3 consists of 11 residues. Germline V gives CDR1 SGHKS, CDR2 YYEKEE (reference sequence). Trimming pared 2 bases from V and 6 bases from J, leaving 5 bases between. DNA of the CDR3: TGTGCCAGCAGCTTAAACTCTGAAGCTTTCTTT. This gives the protein CASSLNSEAFF. The complete variable domain, with remaining parts taken from reference TRBV5-5 and TRBJ1-1, reads DAGVTQSPTHLIKTRGQQVTLRCSPISGHKSVSWYQQVLGQGPQFIFQYYEKEERGRGNFPDRFSARQFPNYSSELNVNALLLGDSALYLCASSLNSEAFFGQGTRLTVV.

Ten or more counts support this clonotype. V gene TRBV9 combines with J gene TRBJ2-1, with D tentatively TRBD1 or TRBD2 (5 bases each). The CDR3 runs 18 residues. Germline V lookup: CDR1 SGDLS, CDR2 YYNGEE. V was clipped by 5 bases and J by 5 bases, with 26 bases between them. The CDR3, as DNA: TGTGCCAGCAGGGCCCCCGGGGACCAGCGCGAAGGCGACAATGAGCAGTTCTTC. Its translation: CASRAPGDQREGDNEQFF.

This clonotype was detected only a few times. The V gene is TRBV24-1, the J gene TRBJ2-2; the D is unclear. V dropped 8 bases and J dropped 3 bases, with 6 bases sitting between them. CDR3 length: 12 residues. Germline V CDR1 and CDR2: KGHDR, SFDVKD. CDR3 DNA: TGTGCCACCATTTCTGACACCGGGGAGCTGTTTTTT. It specifies CATISDTGELFF.

The V gene is TRBV19, the J gene TRBJ2-6; TRBD2 aligns across 8 bases. This CDR3 is built from 18 residues. Germline loops: CDR1 LNHDA, CDR2 SQIVND (reference sequence). V gave up 3 bases and J gave up 0 bases; unmatched junction bases: 7. The CDR3 DNA sequence: TGTGCCAGTAGTATCTCGGGACTAGGTTTCTCTGGGGCCAACGTCCTGACTTTC. Translating gives CASSISGLGFSGANVLTF.